Below, 7 T cell receptor beta chains from the same sample are listed, as sequenced in a study of tumor-infiltrating lymphocytes in primary liver carcinoma (dated by TCRdb to 2015 to 2018). RNA from unsorted whole blood was extracted with TRIzol reagent, and germline DNA was obtained with the DNeasy Blood & Tissue kit. The listed sequencing device is Illumina HiSeq 2500. Starting from roughly 540 ng total RNA, TCRbeta-specific cDNA was produced by reverse transcription with a constant-region primer and ProtoScript II reverse transcriptase. Three nested multiplex PCR rounds, following a slightly modified ARM-PCR procedure, were used to build the TCRbeta libraries. Each of the first two PCR rounds ran for approximately 9 cycles using multiplex TRBV1-TRBV30 forward primers together with a Cbeta reverse primer. TCRdb cleaned the public reads at Q25 with fastp, built clones with MiXCR and kept in-frame beta chains. Each entry is one CDR3 protein sequence, shown with its most common DNA and genes. The sample table contains 300,000 to 350,000 distinct CDR3 sequences; only one count was recorded for roughly two thirds of them. The biggest ten clones account for under 8% of the sample.

Sample: peripheral blood. These receptors originate from a man in his forties with primary liver carcinoma and hepatitis B virus infection.

Concerning this clonotype: Compared with germline, one end of the junction differs, possibly owing to a read error. The chain is built from TRBV28 and TRBJ1-2; TRBD1 agrees at 7 bases. The germline V gene has CDR1 MDHEN and CDR2 SYDVKM. CDR3 length: 13 amino acids. The CDR3 coding sequence is TGTACCAGCAGTTTGGAGGGGGCTTATGGCTACACCTTC. It codes for CTSSLEGAYGYTF.

The chain uses TRBV7-9 and TRBJ2-3, with 8 bases fitting TRBD2. This CDR3 spans 15 amino acids. V was clipped by 1 base and J by 4 bases; unmatched bases: 4. Germline assignment: CDR1 SEHNR and CDR2 FQNEAQ (reference sequence). For the CDR3, the DNA is TGTGCCAGCAGCTTAGAGCGGGAGAGTCCAGATACGCAGTATTTT. This encodes CASSLERESPDTQYF.

The table lists this clonotype with a few counts. Germline and junction disagree at one end, which may indicate a read error. This chain connects TRBV4-3 to TRBJ2-7, with 7 bases aligning to TRBD1. Germline CDR1 reads LGHNA; CDR2 reads YSLEER. The CDR3 sequence is 15 residues long. Here the CDR3 reads CANSQTGTAAYEQYF. As DNA, the CDR3 is TGCGCCAACAGCCAGACCGGGACAGCTGCCTACGAGCAGTATTTC.

This rearrangement joins TRBV6-5 to TRBJ1-3; D unresolved. V gave up 9 bases and J gave up 2 bases, with 26 bases separating them. The germline V gene has CDR1 MNHEY and CDR2 SVGAGI. The length of the CDR3 is 18 residues. The chain's CDR3 is CASSPARGLTGPGNTIYF. The CDR3, as DNA: TGTGCCAGTAGCCCCGCACGAGGCCTAACCGGCCCTGGAAACACCATATATTTT.

The chain combines TRBV29-1 with TRBJ2-1; 10 bases agree with TRBD2. CDR1 SQVTM and CDR2 ANQGSEA come from the germline V gene. V dropped 7 bases and J dropped 2; count of bases not matched to a gene: 8. The CDR3 consists of 15 residues. Here the CDR3 DNA reads TGCAGCGCCATCCCACTAGCGGGAACCTACAATGAGCAGTTCTTC. This encodes CSAIPLAGTYNEQFF.

With regard to this clonotype: An end of the junction does not agree with germline; a read error may underlie this. The gene calls are TRBV5-4 and TRBJ2-3; TRBD2 might be the D (6 bases). The CDR3 totals 17 residues. CDR1 is SGHNT and CDR2 is YYREEE in the germline V gene (reference sequence). The CDR3 DNA sequence: TGTGCCAACAGCTTGGCCGGTGAGGGAGGCGGCACAGATACGCAGTATTTT. Translation gives CANSLAGEGGGTDTQYF. The full variable domain, with the rest looked up from reference TRBV5-4 and TRBJ2-3, is ETGVTQSPTHLIKTRGQQVTLRCSSQSGHNTVSWYQQALGQGPQFIFQYYREEENGRGNFPPRFSGLQFPNYSSELNVNALELDDSALYLCANSLAGEGGGTDTQYFGPGTRLTVL.

With respect to this clonotype: Relative to the germline gene, one junction end is altered; a read error may explain this. V gene TRBV4-1 combines with J gene TRBJ2-7, with D perhaps matching TRBD2 (6 bases). Per germline, CDR1 MGHRA and CDR2 YSYEKL. This CDR3 has 15 residues. Here the CDR3 reads CASNQDTSRVREQYF. As DNA, the CDR3 is TGCGCCAGCAACCAAGATACTAGCCGAGTACGAGAGCAGTACTTC.